The rows below give T cell receptor beta chains drawn from one sample of a study of T cells after yellow fever vaccination. TCRdb redid the calling of the 5' RACE reads with MiXCR, one entry per CDR3 protein. The repertoire holds some 200,000 distinct CDR3 sequences, with more than 9.5% as singletons. The source was CD8+ T cells sorted from PBMCs, collected 15 days after the yellow fever booster vaccination. The origin of the receptors is a man between 18 and 35 years old who received the YFV17D yellow fever vaccine. Both conserved end residues are trimmed from each CDR3. Rows may omit the clone size; those that give it use once, few, many or a size class.

TRBV5-4	few	TRBJ2-1	ASTLAGASPYNEQF
TRBV2	NA	TRBJ2-7	ASRGGIDEQY
TRBV10-2	many	TRBJ1-5	ASTEGMGPGNQPQH
TRBV6-2/TRBV6-3	few	TRBJ2-3	ASTHPHYTDTQY
TRBV6-1	few	TRBJ1-5	ASSELVGGASQPQH
TRBV4-3	NA	TRBJ1-1	ASSQDLDSQNTEAF
TRBV12-3/TRBV12-4	NA	TRBJ2-1	ASSSVEGAGDNEQF
TRBV4-1	few	TRBJ1-4	ASSPSDRGNEKLF
TRBV6-2/TRBV6-3	few	TRBJ2-1	ASSSPRWSNEQF
TRBV9	few	TRBJ2-1	ASSNSGAAYNEQF
TRBV5-1	few	TRBJ2-3	ASDLLGGHYTDTQY
TRBV5-1	few	TRBJ2-3	ASSLTTGEGTDTQY
TRBV29-1	NA	TRBJ2-6	SVSGVQTLSGANVLT
TRBV29-1	NA	TRBJ2-7	SVFDSPYEQY
TRBV4-1	NA	TRBJ1-5	ASSQAQGGNQPQH
TRBV4-1	few	TRBJ1-1	ASSQTGTEAF
TRBV7-6	NA	TRBJ2-5	ASSLATSGGSETQY
TRBV10-2	many	TRBJ2-3	ASRVLRADTQY
TRBV12-3/TRBV12-4	NA	TRBJ1-2	ASSSQRGRGHGYT
TRBV2	NA	TRBJ2-3	ASESPNLVFTDTQY
TRBV3-1	few	TRBJ2-5	ASSQVGQGLQETQY
TRBV7-2	NA	TRBJ2-1	ASSLVISVNEQF
TRBV10-3	NA	TRBJ2-3	AGGLAGTTDTQY
TRBV12-3/TRBV12-4	NA	TRBJ2-3	ASNTDTQY
TRBV15	NA	TRBJ2-1	ATSRGGANEQF
TRBV29-1	many	TRBJ2-1	SVEGGNTYNEQF
TRBV7-9	NA	TRBJ2-7	ASRDRVSYEQY
TRBV12-3/TRBV12-4	NA	TRBJ2-6	ASSSGQGGSGANVLT
TRBV29-1	many	TRBJ2-4	SVEVETAQY
TRBV5-1	many	TRBJ2-3	ASSLGLAGITDTQY
TRBV20-1	NA	TRBJ2-7	SAPPPGTTAYEQY
TRBV6-4	NA	TRBJ2-5	ASSVFRAILETQY
TRBV11-2	NA	TRBJ2-7	ASSPAGEQY
TRBV6-5	NA	TRBJ2-2	ASSYSSYQITGELF